This T cell receptor (beta chain) was recovered during a study of T cell repertoires in cytomegalovirus infection. About the research overall: Indications came from public TCR beta signatures; they pointed to CMV infection and to a matching HLA type.

Trimming stripped 6 bases from V and 4 bases from J, with 15 bases between. The CDR3 loop spans 15 amino acids. Germline CDR1 reads SGHAT; CDR2 reads FQNNGV. Via MiXCR, TCRdb re-called the reads, giving one row per CDR3 protein. This table has fewer than 250,000 distinct CDR3 sequences, over 20% appearing once. Study outcomes and limitations: Cumulative frequency of public TCR beta families picked out carriers of CMV plus the relevant HLA. Ex vivo, HLA-C-restricted CMV-specific TCR beta clonotypes prevailed over the rest of the response.

This clonotype appeared many times. Its target is unknown. The sequenced material came from CD8+ T cells from PBMCs. The sequence was obtained from a human donor in good health (CMV status not recorded). Some clones in this sample may be carry-over from other donors' samples. The chain uses TRBV11-2 and TRBJ2-2; D unresolved. Here the CDR3 reads CASSSGAAFTGELFF. CDR3 sequence (DNA): TGTGCCAGCAGTAGTGGCGCAGCGTTCACCGGGGAGCTGTTTTTT.